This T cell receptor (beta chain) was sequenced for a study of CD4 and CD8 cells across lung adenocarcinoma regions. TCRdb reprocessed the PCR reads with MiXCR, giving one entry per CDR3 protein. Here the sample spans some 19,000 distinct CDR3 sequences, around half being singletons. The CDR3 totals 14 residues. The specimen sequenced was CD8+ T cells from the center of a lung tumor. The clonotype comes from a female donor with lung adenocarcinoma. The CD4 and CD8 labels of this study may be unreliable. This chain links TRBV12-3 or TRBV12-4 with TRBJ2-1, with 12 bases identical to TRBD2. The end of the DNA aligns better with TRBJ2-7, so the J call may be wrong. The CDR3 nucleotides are TGTGCCAGCAGCGTGACTAGCGGGAGCACCGAGCAGTACTTC. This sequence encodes CASSVTSGSTEQYF.